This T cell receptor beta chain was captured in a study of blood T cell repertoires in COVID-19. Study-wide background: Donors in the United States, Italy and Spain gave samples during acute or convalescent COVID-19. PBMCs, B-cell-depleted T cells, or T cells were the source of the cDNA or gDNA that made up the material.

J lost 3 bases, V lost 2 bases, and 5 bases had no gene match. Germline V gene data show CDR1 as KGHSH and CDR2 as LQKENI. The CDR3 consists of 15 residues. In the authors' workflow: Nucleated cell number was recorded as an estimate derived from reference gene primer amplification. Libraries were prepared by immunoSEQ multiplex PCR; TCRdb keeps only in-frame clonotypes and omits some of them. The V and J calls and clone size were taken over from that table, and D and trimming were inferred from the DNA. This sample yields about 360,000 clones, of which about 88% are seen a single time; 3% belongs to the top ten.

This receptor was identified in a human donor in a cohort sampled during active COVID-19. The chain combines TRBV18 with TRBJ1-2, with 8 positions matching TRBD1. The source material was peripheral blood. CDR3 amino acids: CASSPGGQAYYGYTF. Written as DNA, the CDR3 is TGTGCCAGCTCACCAGGGGGACAGGCATACTATGGCTACACCTTC.